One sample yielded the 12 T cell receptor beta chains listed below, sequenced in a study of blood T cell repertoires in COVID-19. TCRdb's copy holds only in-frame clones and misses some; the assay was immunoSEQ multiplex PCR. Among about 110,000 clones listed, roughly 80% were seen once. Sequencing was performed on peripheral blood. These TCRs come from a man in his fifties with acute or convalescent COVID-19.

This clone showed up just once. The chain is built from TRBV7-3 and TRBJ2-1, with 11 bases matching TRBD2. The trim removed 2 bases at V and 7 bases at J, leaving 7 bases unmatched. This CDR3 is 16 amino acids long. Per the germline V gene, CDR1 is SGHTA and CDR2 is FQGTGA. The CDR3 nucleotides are TGTGCCAGCAGCTTAGCTGCGACTAGCGGGGATAATGAGCAGTTCTTC. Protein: CASSLAATSGDNEQFF.

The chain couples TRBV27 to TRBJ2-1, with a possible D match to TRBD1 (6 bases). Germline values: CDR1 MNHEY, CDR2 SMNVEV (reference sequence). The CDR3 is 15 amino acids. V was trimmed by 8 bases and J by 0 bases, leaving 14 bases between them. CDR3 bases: TGTGCCAGCGGCCGGGACACCGGCTCCTACAATGAGCAGTTCTTC. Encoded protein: CASGRDTGSYNEQFF.

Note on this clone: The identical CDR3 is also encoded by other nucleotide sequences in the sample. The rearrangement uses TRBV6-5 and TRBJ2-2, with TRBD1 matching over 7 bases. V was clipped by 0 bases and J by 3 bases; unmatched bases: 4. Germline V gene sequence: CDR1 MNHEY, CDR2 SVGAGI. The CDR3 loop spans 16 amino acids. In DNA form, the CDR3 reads TGTGCCAGCAGTTACTCTACAGGGGAGTACACCGGGGAGCTGTTTTTT. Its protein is CASSYSTGEYTGELFF.

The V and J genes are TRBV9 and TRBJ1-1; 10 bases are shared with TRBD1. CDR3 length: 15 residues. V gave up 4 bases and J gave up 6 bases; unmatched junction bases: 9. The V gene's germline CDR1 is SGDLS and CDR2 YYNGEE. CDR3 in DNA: TGTGCCAGCAGCATAATGGGGGGACAGGGGTCTGAAGCTTTCTTT. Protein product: CASSIMGGQGSEAFF.

The DNA for the CDR3 is TGTGCCTGGAGTGCCGGCAGGGGTTCCGGCTACACCTTC. Translated, it gives CAWSAGRGSGYTF. The chain recombines TRBV30 with TRBJ1-2, with D possibly matching TRBD1 (6 bases). V lost 1 base and J 8 bases, leaving 14 bases between the germline ends. CDR3 size: 13 residues. Germline V CDR1 and CDR2: GTSNPN, SVGIG (reference sequence).

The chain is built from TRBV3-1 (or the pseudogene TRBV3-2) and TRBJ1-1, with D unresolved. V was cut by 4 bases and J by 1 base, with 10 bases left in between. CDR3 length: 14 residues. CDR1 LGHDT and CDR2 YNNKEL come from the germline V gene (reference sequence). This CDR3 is CASSREYGNTEAFF. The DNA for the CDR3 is TGTGCCAGCAGCCGGGAGTACGGGAACACTGAAGCTTTCTTT.

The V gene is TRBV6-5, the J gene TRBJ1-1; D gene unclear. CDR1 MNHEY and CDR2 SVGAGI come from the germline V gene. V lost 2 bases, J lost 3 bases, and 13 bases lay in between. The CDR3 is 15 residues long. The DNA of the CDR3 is TGTGCCAGCAGTTACAGTGCATCTGGCTACACTGAAGCTTTCTTT. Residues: CASSYSASGYTEAFF.

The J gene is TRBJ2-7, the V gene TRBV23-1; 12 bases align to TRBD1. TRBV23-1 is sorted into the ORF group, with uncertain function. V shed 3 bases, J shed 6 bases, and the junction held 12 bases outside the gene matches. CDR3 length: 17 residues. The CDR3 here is CASSQGEGQGACGEQYV. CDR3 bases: TGCGCCAGCAGTCAGGGTGAGGGACAGGGGGCGTGCGGCGAGCAGTACGTC.

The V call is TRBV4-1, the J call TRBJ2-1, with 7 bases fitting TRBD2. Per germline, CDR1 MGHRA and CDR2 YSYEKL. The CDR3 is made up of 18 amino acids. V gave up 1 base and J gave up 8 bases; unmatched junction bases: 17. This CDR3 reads CASSQAPETSGVGYEQFF. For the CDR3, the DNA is TGCGCCAGCAGCCAAGCCCCGGAAACGAGCGGGGTTGGATATGAGCAGTTCTTC.

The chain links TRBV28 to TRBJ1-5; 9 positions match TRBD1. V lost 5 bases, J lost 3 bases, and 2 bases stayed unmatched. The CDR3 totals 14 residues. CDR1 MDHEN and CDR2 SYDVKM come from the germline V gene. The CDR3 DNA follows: TGTGCCAGCAGTACAGGGGGCATCAATCAGCCCCAGCATTTT. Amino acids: CASSTGGINQPQHF.

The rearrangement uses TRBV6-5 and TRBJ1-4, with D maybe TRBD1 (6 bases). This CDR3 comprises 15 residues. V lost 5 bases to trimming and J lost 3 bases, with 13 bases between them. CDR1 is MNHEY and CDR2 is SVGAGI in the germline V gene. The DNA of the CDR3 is TGTGCCAGCAGTACTCGGACAGTACCTAATGAAAAACTGTTTTTT. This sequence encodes CASSTRTVPNEKLFF.

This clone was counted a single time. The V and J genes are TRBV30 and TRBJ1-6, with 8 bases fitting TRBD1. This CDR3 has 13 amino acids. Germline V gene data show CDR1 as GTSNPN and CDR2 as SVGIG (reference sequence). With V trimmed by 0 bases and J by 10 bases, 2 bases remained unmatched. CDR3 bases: TGTGCCTGGAGTGTAGGACAGGGATCACCCCTCCACTTT. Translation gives CAWSVGQGSPLHF.